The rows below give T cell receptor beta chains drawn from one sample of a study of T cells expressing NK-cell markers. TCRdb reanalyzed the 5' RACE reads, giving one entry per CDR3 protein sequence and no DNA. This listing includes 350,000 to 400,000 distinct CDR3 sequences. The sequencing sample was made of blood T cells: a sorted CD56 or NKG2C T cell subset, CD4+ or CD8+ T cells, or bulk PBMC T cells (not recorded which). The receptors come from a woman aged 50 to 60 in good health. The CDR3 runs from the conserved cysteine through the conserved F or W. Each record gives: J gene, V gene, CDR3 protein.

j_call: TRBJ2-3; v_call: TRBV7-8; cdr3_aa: CASSLGGTDTDTQYF
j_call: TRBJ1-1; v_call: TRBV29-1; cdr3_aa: CSVSIGQANTEAFF
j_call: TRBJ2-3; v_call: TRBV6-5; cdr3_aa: CASSYFSGASTDTQYF
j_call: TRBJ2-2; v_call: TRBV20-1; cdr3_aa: CSARGLAGDSYTGELFF
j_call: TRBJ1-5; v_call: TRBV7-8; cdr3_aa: CASTDGSGQPQHF
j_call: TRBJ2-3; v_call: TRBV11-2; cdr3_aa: CASSSIAGSTDTQYF
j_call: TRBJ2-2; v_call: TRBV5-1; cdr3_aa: CASTAPLQGPSSGELFF
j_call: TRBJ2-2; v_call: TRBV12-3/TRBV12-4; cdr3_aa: CASQPGGSSGGRTGELFF
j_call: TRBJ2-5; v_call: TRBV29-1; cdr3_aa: CSVAAGPIRETQYF
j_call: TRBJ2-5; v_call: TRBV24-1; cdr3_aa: CATSDLGGRETQYF
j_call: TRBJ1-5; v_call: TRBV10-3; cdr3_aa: CAISLDSNQPQHF
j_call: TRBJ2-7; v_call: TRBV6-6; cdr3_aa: CATTSLGTSATYEQYF
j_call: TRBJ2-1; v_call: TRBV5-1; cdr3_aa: CASSIDPGREQFF
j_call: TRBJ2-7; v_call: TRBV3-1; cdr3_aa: CASSYWTAYEQYF
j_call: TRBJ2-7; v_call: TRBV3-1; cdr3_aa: CASRSATRPYEQYF
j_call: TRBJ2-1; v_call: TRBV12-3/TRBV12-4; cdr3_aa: CASLGGRDNEQFF
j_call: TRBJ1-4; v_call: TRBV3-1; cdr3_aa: CASSLQGYGEKLFF
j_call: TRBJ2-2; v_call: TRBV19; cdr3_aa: CASIRLQPNTGELFF
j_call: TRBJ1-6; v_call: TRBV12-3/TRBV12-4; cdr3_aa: CASSFSQSPLHF
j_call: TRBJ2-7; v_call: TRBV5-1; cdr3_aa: CASSLAGSYEQYF
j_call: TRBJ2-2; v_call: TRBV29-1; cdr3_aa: CSVEDQGGTGELFF
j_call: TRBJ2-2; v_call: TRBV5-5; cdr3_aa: CASSLGLDNTGELFF
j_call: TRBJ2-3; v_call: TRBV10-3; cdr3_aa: CAIKVLAGGPDTQYF
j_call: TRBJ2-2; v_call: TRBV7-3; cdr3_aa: CASSPTNGELFF
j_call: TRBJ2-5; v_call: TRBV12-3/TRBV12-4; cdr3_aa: CASSLGDGGPETQYF
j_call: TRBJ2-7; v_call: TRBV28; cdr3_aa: CASSSSRDRNLIHEQYF
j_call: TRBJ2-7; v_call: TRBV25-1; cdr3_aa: CASGSQGLYEQYF
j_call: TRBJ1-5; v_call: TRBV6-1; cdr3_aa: CASWGGQGNQPQHF
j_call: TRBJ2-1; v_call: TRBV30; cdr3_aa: CAWAADRGNEQFF
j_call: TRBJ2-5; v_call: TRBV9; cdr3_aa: CASSITGGSVETQYF
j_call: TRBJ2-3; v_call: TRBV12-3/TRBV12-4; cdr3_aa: CASSLAFDRASTDTQYF
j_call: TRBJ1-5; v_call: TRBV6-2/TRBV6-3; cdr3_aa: CASSTGLPINQPQHF
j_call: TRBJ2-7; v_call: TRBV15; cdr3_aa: CATKQGSGERNWQYF
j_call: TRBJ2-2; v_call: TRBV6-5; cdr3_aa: CASRQGAANTGELFF
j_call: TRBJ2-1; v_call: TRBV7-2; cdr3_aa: CASSPGALHEQFF
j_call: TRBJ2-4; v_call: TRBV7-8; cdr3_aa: CASSLGLAGGGQNIQYF
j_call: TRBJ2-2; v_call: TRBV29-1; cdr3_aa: CSVAPGTSGGELFF
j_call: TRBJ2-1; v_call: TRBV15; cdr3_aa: CATSRGTSGGEQFF
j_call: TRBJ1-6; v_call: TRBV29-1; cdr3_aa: CSVRIMGETLHF
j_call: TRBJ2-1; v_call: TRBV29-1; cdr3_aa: CSVNPLLENAYEQFF
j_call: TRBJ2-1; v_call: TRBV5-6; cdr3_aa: CASSGTWELRQFF
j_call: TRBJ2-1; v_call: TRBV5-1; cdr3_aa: CASSFSGRTNNEQFF
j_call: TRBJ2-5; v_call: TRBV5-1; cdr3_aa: CASSFVSGSGETQYF
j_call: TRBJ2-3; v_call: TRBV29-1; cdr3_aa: CSTQQGIGADTQYF
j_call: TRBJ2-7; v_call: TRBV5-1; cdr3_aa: CASSLAVASGGTYEQYF
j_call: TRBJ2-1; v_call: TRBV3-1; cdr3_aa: CASSQPSSYNEQFF
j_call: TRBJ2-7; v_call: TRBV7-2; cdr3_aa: CASSWRQPSDEQYF
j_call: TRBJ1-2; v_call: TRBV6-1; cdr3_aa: CASMLDPNYGYTF
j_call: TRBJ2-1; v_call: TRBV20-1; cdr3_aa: CSARTSGRGNEQFF
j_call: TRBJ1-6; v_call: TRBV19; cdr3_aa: CASRTTGANSPLHF
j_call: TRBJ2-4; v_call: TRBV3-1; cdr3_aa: CASSQGGRMGAKNIQYF